What follows is one T cell receptor (beta chain) and its context. Its antigen is as yet unknown. MiXCR, run by TCRdb on the reads, gives a single entry per CDR3 protein. The repertoire holds about half a million distinct CDR3 sequences, with approximately 42% as singletons. This entry belongs to a study of T cell repertoires in cytomegalovirus infection. Study background: Alongside well-studied HLA-B-restricted CMV epitopes, recently identified HLA-C-restricted CMV epitopes were also used.

Study-wide results and limits: In two of eight donors, the top clonotype was HLA-C-restricted CMV-specific.

Germline loops: CDR1 MNHEY, CDR2 SVGAGI. With 6 bases removed from V and 10 bases from J, the gap between germline ends came to 21 bases. The CDR3 extends over 14 amino acids. The chain employs TRBV6-5 and TRBJ1-1, with D perhaps matching TRBD1 (5 bases). Sequencing was performed on cultured PBMCs, taken from culture after CMV antigen stimulation. The sequence was collected from a human donor in good health (CMV status not recorded). Some clones in this sample may be carry-over from other donors' samples. CDR3: CASRGRVPFARAFF. In nucleotides, the CDR3 is TGTGCCAGCAGGGGCAGGGTCCCTTTCGCCCGAGCTTTCTTT.